The T cell receptor beta chain under discussion was sequenced for a study of T cell changes during pregnancy in multiple sclerosis. The CDR3 is made up of 14 amino acids. Germline loops: CDR1 MNHEY, CDR2 SVGAGI. Trimming cost V 6 bases and J 0 bases; bases outside gene matches: 2. Generated by immunoSEQ multiplex PCR, the TCRdb table keeps only in-frame clones and is missing some. The sample yields about 59,000 clones, just over 90% seen once. This receptor was taken from a female donor with multiple sclerosis, enrolled in a pregnancy study. Source: CD4+ T cells from peripheral blood mononuclear cells, taken before pregnancy. The chain carries TRBV6-5 and TRBJ1-5; TRBD1 matches 7 bases. The CDR3 spells CASRQGNSNQPQHF. CDR3 sequence (DNA): TGTGCCAGCAGACAGGGGAATAGCAATCAGCCCCAGCATTTT.